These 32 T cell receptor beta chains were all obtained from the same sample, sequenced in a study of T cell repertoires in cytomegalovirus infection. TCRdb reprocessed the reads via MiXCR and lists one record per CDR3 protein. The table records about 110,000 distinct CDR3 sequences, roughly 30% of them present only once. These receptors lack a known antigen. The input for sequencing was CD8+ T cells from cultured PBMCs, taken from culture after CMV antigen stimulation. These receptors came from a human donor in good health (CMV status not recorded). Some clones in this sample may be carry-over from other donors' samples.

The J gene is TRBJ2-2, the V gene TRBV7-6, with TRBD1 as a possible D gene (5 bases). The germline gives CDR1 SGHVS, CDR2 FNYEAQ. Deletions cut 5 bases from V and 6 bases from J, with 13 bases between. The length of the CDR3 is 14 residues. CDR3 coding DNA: TGTGCCAGCAGCCCTCTTAGGGGCCCCGGGGAGCTGTTTTTT. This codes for CASSPLRGPGELFF.

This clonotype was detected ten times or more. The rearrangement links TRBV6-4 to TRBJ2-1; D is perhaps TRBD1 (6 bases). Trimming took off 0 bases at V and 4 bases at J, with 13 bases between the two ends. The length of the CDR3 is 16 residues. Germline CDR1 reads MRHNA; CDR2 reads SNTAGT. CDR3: CASSDSVGRGYNEQFF. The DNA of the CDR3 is TGTGCCAGCAGTGACTCGGTAGGCAGGGGATACAATGAGCAGTTCTTC.

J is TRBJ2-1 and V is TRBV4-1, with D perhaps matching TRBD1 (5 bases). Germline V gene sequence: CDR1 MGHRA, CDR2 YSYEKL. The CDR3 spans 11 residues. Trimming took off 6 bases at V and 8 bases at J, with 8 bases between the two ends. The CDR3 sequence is CASRQGYEQFF. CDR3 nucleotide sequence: TGCGCCAGCAGGCAGGGCTATGAGCAGTTCTTC.

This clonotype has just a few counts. CDR3 protein: CASSLPPSGPPGETQYF. The CDR3 coding sequence is TGTGCCAGCTCATTACCCCCCTCAGGGCCCCCCGGAGAGACCCAGTACTTC. The chain combines TRBV7-9 with TRBJ2-5; weak D call: TRBD1 (5 bases). The CDR3 spans 17 residues. V was clipped by 8 bases and J by 4 bases, with 26 bases between them. Germline V gene data show CDR1 as SEHNR and CDR2 as FQNEAQ (reference sequence).

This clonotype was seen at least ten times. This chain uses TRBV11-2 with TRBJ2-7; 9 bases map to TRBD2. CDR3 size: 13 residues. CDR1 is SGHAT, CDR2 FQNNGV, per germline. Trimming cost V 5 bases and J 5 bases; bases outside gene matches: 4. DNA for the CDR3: TGTGCCAGCAGCCCAGGACTAGCGAACGAGCAGTACTTC. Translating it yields CASSPGLANEQYF.

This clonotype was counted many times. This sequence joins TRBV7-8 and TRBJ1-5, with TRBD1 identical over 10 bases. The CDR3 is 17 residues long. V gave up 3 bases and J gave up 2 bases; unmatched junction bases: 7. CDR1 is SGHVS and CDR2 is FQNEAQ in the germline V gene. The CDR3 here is CASSFWRGTGGNQPQHF. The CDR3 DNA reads TGTGCCAGCAGCTTTTGGAGGGGGACAGGGGGCAATCAGCCCCAGCATTTT.

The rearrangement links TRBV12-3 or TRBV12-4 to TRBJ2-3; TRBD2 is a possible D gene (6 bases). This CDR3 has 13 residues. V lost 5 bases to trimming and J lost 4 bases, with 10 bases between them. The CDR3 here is CASSPRLADTQYF. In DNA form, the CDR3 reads TGTGCCAGCAGTCCTCGACTAGCAGATACGCAGTATTTT.

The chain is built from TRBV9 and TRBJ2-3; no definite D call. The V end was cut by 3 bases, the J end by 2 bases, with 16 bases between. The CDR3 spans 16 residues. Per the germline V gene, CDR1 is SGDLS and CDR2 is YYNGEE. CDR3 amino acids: CASSARTDAPTDTQYF. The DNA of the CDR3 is TGTGCCAGCAGCGCTAGGACGGACGCTCCCACAGATACGCAGTATTTT.

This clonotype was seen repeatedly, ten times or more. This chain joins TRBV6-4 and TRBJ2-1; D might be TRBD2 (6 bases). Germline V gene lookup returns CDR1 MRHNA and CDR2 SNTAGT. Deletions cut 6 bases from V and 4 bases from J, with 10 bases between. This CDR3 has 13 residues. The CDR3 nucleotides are TGTGCCAGCAGCCAGACTAGGTACAATGAGCAGTTCTTC. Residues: CASSQTRYNEQFF.

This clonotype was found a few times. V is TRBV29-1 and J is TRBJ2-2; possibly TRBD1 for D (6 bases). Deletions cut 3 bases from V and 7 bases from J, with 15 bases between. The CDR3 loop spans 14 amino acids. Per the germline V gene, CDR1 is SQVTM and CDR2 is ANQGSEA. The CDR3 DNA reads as TGCAGCGTTGATGAGCAGGGGTACGGCGGGGAGCTGTTTTTT. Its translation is CSVDEQGYGGELFF.

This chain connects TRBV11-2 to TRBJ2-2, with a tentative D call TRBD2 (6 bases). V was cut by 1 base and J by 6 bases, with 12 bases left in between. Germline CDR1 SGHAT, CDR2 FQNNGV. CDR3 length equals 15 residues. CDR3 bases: TGTGCCAGCAGCTTAGCCAGCGGGCAGGCCGGGGAGCTGTTTTTT. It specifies CASSLASGQAGELFF.

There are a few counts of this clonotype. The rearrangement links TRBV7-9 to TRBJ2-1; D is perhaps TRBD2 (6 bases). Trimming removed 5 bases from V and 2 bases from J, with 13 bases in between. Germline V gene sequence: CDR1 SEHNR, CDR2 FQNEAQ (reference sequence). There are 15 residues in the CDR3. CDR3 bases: TGTGCCAGCAGCCACCGGGGGAGTACCTACAATGAGCAGTTCTTC. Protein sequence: CASSHRGSTYNEQFF.

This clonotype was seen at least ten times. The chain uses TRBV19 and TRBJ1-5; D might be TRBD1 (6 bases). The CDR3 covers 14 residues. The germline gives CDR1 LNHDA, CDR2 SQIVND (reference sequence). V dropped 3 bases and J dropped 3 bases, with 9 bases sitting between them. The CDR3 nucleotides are TGTGCCAGTAGTATGGACAGAGTCAATCAGCCCCAGCATTTT. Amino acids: CASSMDRVNQPQHF.

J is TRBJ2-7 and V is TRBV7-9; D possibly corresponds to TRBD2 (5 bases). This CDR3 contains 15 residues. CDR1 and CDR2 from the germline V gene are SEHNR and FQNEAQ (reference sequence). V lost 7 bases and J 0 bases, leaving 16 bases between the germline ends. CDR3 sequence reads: CASTPSGSFSYEQYF. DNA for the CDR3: TGTGCCAGCACCCCATCGGGATCCTTCTCCTACGAGCAGTACTTC.

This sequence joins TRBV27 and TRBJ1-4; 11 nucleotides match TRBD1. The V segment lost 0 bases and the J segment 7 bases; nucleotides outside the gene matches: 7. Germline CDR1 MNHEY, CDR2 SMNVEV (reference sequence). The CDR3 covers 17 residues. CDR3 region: CASSLSGTGTGGEKLFF. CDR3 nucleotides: TGTGCCAGCAGTTTATCGGGGACCGGGACAGGGGGTGAAAAACTGTTTTTT.

CDR3 bases: TGTGCCAGCAGAAGAGCTGCGGACCGGGTCAACTATGGCTACACCTTC. Protein: CASRRAADRVNYGYTF. The chain recombines TRBV6-2 or TRBV6-3 with TRBJ1-2; D gene ambiguous. The germline V gene has CDR1 MNHEY and CDR2 SVGEGT. CDR3 length: 16 residues. Trimming stripped 6 bases from V and 2 bases from J, with 19 bases between.

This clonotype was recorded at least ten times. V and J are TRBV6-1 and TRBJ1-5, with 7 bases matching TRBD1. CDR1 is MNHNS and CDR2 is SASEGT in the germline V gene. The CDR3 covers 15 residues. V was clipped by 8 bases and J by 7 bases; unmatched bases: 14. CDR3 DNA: TGTGCCAGCCGCAAGAGAGAACAGGGGTTACAGCCCCAGCATTTT. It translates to CASRKREQGLQPQHF.

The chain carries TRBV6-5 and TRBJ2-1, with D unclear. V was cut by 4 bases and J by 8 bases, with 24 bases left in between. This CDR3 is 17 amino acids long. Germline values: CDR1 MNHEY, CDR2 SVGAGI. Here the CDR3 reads CASSFRSQSNPMDEQFF. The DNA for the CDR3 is TGTGCCAGCAGTTTCCGCTCCCAATCGAACCCAATGGATGAGCAGTTCTTC.

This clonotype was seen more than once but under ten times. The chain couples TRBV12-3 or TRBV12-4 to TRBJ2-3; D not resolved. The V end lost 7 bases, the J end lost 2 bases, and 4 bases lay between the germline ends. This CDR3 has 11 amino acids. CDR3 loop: CASKATDTQYF. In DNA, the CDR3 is TGTGCCAGCAAGGCCACAGATACGCAGTATTTT.

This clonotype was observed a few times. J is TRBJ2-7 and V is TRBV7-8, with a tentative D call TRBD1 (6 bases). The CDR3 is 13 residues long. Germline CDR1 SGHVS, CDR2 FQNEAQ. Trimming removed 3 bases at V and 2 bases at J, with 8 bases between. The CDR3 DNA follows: TGTGCCAGCAGCTTGTCAGGGGCCTACGAGCAGTACTTC. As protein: CASSLSGAYEQYF.

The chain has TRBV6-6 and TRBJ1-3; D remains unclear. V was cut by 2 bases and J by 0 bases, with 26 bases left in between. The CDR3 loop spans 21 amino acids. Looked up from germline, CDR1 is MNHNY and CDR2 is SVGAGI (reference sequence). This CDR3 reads CASSYGLFSEETPLSGNTIYF. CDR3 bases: TGTGCCAGCAGTTACGGGCTTTTCTCCGAGGAGACACCACTCTCTGGAAACACCATATATTTT.

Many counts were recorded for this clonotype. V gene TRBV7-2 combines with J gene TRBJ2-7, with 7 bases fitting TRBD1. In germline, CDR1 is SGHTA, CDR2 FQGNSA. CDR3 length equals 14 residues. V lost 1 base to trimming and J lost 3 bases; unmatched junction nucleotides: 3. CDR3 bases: TGTGCCAGCAGCTTAGGGGCAGGGGGCTACGAGCAGTACTTC. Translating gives CASSLGAGGYEQYF. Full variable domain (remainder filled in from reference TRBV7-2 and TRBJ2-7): GAGVSQSPSNKVTEKGKDVELRCDPISGHTALYWYRQSLGQGLEFLIYFQGNSAPDKSGLPSDRFSAERTGGSVSTLTIQRTQQEDSAVYLCASSLGAGGYEQYFGPGTRLTVT.

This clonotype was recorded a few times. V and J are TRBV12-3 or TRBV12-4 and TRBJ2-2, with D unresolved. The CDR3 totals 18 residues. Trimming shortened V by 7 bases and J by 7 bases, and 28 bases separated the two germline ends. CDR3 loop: CASIIYRSASQLGGELFF. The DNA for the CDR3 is TGTGCCAGCATTATATACCGATCGGCCAGTCAGTTAGGCGGGGAGCTGTTTTTT.

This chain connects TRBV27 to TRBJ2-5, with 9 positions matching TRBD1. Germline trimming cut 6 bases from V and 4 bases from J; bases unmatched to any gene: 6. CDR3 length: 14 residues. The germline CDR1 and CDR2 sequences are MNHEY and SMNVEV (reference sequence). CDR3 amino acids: CASRDGQGLETQYF. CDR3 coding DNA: TGTGCCAGCAGAGACGGACAGGGGTTAGAGACCCAGTACTTC.

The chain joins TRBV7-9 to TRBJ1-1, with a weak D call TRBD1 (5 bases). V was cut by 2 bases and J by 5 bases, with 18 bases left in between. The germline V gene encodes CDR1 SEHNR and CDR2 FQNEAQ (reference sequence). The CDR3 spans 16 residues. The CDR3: CASSLKTRGIGTEAFF. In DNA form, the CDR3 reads TGTGCCAGCAGCTTAAAGACAAGGGGAATTGGGACTGAAGCTTTCTTT.

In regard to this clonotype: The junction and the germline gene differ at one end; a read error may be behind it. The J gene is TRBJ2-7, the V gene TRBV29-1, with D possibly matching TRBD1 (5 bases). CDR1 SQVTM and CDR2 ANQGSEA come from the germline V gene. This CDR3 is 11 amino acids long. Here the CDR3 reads CSVEDSYEQYF. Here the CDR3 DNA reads TGCAGCGTGGAAGACAGCTACGAGCAGTACTTC.

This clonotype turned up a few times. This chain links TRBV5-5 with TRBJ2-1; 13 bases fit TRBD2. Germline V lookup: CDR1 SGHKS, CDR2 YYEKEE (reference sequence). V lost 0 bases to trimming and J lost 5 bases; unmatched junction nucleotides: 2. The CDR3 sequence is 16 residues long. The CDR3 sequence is CASSLVLAGGDNEQFF. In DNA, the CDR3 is TGTGCCAGCAGCTTGGTACTAGCGGGGGGGGACAATGAGCAGTTCTTC.

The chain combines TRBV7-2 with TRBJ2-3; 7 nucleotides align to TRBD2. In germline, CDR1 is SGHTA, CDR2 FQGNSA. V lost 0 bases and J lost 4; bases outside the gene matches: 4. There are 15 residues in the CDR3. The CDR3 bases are TGTGCCAGCAGCTTAGCTTTGGGGGGGTCAGATACGCAGTATTTT. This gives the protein CASSLALGGSDTQYF.

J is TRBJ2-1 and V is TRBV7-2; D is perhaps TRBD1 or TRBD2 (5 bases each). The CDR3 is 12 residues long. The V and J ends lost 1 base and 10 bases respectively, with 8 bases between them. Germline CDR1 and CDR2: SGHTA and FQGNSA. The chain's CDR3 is CASSLGGGEQFF. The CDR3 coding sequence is TGTGCCAGCAGCTTAGGGGGCGGGGAGCAGTTCTTC.

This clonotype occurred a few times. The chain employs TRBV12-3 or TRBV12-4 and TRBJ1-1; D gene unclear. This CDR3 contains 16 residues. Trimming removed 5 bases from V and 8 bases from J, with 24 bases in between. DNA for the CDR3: TGTGCCAGCAGTCCAACCCAATCCCTCACCGATATAGAAGCTTTCTTT. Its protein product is CASSPTQSLTDIEAFF.

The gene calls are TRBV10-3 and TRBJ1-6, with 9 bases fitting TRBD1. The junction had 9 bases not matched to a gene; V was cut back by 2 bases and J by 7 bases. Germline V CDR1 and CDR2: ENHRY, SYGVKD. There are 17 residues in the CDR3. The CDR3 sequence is CAISESAGQGGNSPLHF. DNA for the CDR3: TGTGCCATCAGTGAGAGTGCGGGACAGGGCGGCAATTCACCCCTCCACTTT.

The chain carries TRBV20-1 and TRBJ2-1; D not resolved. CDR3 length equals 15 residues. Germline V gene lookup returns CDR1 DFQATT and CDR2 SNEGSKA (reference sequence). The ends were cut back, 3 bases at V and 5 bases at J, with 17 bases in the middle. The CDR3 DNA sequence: TGCAGTGCTAGCTCTGCCAGTCCTCTCAACAATGAGCAGTTCTTC. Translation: CSASSASPLNNEQFF.